The source of this T cell receptor beta chain is a study of siplizumab effects on memory and regulatory T cells (dated by TCRdb to about 2019). Describing the broader study: The effect of the anti-CD2 antibody siplizumab on alloreactive T-cell subsets was examined in allogeneic mixed lymphocyte reactions constructed from human PBMCs.

CDR1 and CDR2 are read off the germline V gene (reference sequence) as MNHEY and SMNVEV. CDR3 length: 15 amino acids, cysteine to phenylalanine. Only the CDR3 portion is preserved as DNA: 45 bases, with reading frame beginning at the first base. V drops 5 bases and J drops 7 bases, leaving 21 bases in between. Sorted unstimulated T cells and proliferating T cells recovered from mixed lymphocyte reactions underwent TCRbeta CDR3 sequencing. Fresh whole blood from fewer than twelve HLA-typed healthy donors was used to isolate PBMCs. To map where alloreactive clones came from, unstimulated CD4+ non-regulatory T cells were FACS-sorted. The method behind the library was the immunoSEQ multiplex PCR assay. Each sample had 85,000 to 100,000 TCR templates assayed by the deep sequencing platform. Genomic DNA extracted from sorted T cells was the material used for TCRbeta CDR3 sequencing. The original methods were these. The R programming language was used for clonal analysis of TCRbeta CDR3 data. Alloreactive CD4+ and CD8+ clones were identified by comparing unstimulated samples to CFSE-low samples taken after the reaction. Alloreactive CD4+ clones were assigned to regulatory or non-regulatory origin by matching sequences to sorted unstimulated Treg and non-Treg repertoires. Entries here come from immuneACCESS through TCRdb and include only in-frame sequences with V and J called. Some clones fail to appear in such tables; in the studies checked, an unresolved V gene covers under half of the shortfall, and the cause of the remainder is unknown. That table gives V, J and clone size, and the DNA gave D and trimming. The sample records about 100,000 clones, about 94% of which are singletons. 1% to 1.5% of the sample is held by the ten biggest clonotypes.

On this clone itself: Which antigen it targets is not known. Base quality data are lacking; no much larger clone is found one base away.

The paper's findings and limits, for the study overall: The suppressive function of proliferating Tregs from siplizumab cultures was not functionally confirmed. The cumulative frequency of alloreactive sequences that could be traced back to unstimulated CD4+ memory T cells was significantly reduced by siplizumab. Unstimulated naive T cells appeared to be more diverse than memory T cells, and naive cells seemed to make a substantial contribution to the alloresponse. Among mappable alloreactive CD4+ clones, an average Treg-derived fraction of about 70% was observed with siplizumab, compared with approximately 26% in control reactions. Sequences below about 10^-5 frequency were poorly captured, so only a minor fraction of alloreactive clones could be mapped to unstimulated subsets. For roughly 75-97% of proliferating CD4+ or CD8+ clones, no naive or memory phenotype could be assigned.

This chain is built from TRBV27 and TRBJ2-7; the D gene is tentatively TRBD1 or TRBD2, each matching 6 bases. Sequences were obtained from non-Treg CD4+ T cells sorted from blood. In light of the paper, this sample's cell subset or site label describes: FACS-sorted unstimulated CD4+ non-regulatory T cells. The origin of this receptor is a human donor in good health. This receptor carries the CDR3 CASSLLLGGAYEQYF. The DNA reads TGTGCCAGCAGTCTCCTCTTGGGGGGCGCATATGAGCAGTACTTC.